The rows below give T cell receptor beta chains drawn from one sample of a study of response to subunit inactivated influenza vaccine. TCRdb recomputed calls from the RT-PCR reads with MiXCR, one row per CDR3 protein. The repertoire has hundreds of thousands of distinct CDR3 sequences, about 20% of them found once; the top ten carry 10% to 13%. Sequencing used PBMCs from blood, obtained approximately 20 months after vaccination. All receptors come from a man aged 45 to 75 who received an inactivated influenza vaccine. The CDR3 runs from the conserved cysteine through the conserved F or W. Each record gives: clone size, V gene, J gene, D gene, CDR3 DNA, CDR3 protein. A D gene is named only where the DNA matches it firmly. Clone size, where shown, is once, few, many, or a class for clones that have expanded.

.	TRBV27	TRBJ2-7	.	TGTGCCAGCAGTTTGGACTCCAGCTCGTGGGACGAGCAGTACTTC	CASSLDSSSWDEQYF
.	TRBV4-2	TRBJ1-2	TRBD1	TGTGCCAGCAGCCAACCGAACCAGGGGGGCACCTTC	CASSQPNQGGTF
.	TRBV12-3/TRBV12-4	TRBJ2-1	.	TGTGCCAGCAGATTGGATTCGATTTACGAGCAGTTCTTC	CASRLDSIYEQFF
.	TRBV10-3	TRBJ2-7	TRBD2	TGTGCCATCAGTGATAGCGGGAAATACTCCTACGAGCAGTACTTC	CAISDSGKYSYEQYF
few	TRBV20-1	TRBJ1-5	.	TGCAGTGCTAGAGATCAAACGTCGGGGGGCAATCAGCCCCAGCATTTT	CSARDQTSGGNQPQHF
few	TRBV19	TRBJ1-5	.	TGTGCCAGTAGACCTAGCAATCAGCCCCAGCATTTT	CASRPSNQPQHF
few	TRBV29-1	TRBJ2-5	.	TGCAGCGTTGAGCGAGCAGAGACCCAGTACTTC	CSVERAETQYF
many	TRBV2	TRBJ2-1	.	TGTGCCAGCAGTGAAGCGGACCGGACAGAGCAGTTCTTC	CASSEADRTEQFF
few	TRBV2	TRBJ2-3	.	TGTGCCAGCAGGGGGGGACGGCTGGGGGCAGATACGCAGTATTTT	CASRGGRLGADTQYF
many	TRBV4-3	TRBJ2-1	.	TGCGCCAGCAGCCAAGGCGGCTACCACAATGAGCAGTTCTTC	CASSQGGYHNEQFF
few	TRBV4-3	TRBJ2-3	.	TGCGCCAGCAGCCCTATACACGCTAGCACAGATACGCAGTATTTT	CASSPIHASTDTQYF
.	TRBV7-3	TRBJ1-1	TRBD1	TGTGCCAGCAGCTACCGGGACAGGATTGCTGAAGCTTTCTTT	CASSYRDRIAEAFF
few	TRBV5-6	TRBJ1-2	.	TGTGCCAGCAGCTTGTACAGGGAAAGAGGTGGCTACACCTTC	CASSLYRERGGYTF
.	TRBV3-1	TRBJ2-7	TRBD1	TGTGCCAGCAGCCATCGGGACAGAGGCGAGCAGTACTTC	CASSHRDRGEQYF
.	TRBV5-5	TRBJ1-1	TRBD1	TGTGCCAGCAGCTTAAGATTGGCAGGGGGTCTTGGGAGCACTGAAGCTTTCTTT	CASSLRLAGGLGSTEAFF
.	TRBV4-2	TRBJ1-5	.	TGTGCCAGCAGCAAACAGGGTGCGAGCAATCAGCCCCAGCATTTT	CASSKQGASNQPQHF
many	TRBV28	TRBJ1-1	TRBD1	TGTGCCAGCAGAGTGGGACAGGCGAACACTGAAGCTTTCTTT	CASRVGQANTEAFF
.	TRBV3-1	TRBJ1-1	.	TGTGCCAGCAGCCAAGTCCGGACAGCTGAAGCTTTCTTT	CASSQVRTAEAFF
many	TRBV7-2	TRBJ2-3	.	TGTGCCAGCAGCTTTCTTGGGTTCGGGACAGATACGCAGTATTTT	CASSFLGFGTDTQYF
.	TRBV29-1	TRBJ2-3	TRBD2	TGCAGCGTTGATGTTCTAGCGGCCATCACAGATACGCAGTATTTT	CSVDVLAAITDTQYF
.	TRBV7-9	TRBJ2-3	.	TGTGCCAGCAGCGCACAGGCGGGAAGAGATACGCAGTATTTT	CASSAQAGRDTQYF
.	TRBV4-3	TRBJ2-1	TRBD2	TGCGCCAGCAGCCAAGATCCAGCGGGGGTGAATGAGCAGTTCTTC	CASSQDPAGVNEQFF
few	TRBV6-5	TRBJ1-1	.	TGTGCCAGCAGTTACGCAGGGGCGAACACTGAAGCTTTCTTT	CASSYAGANTEAFF
few	TRBV29-1	TRBJ2-2	.	TGCAGCGTTCCCGACAGTAGGCGCACCGGGGAGCTGTTTTTT	CSVPDSRRTGELFF
.	TRBV7-9	TRBJ1-6	.	TGTGCCAGCAGCTTAGCGGCCATCAATTCACCCCTCCACTTT	CASSLAAINSPLHF
.	TRBV27	TRBJ1-5	.	TGTGCCAGCAGTTTGTTGGGTAATCCCGTCCAGCCCCAGCATTTT	CASSLLGNPVQPQHF
few	TRBV12-3/TRBV12-4	TRBJ2-7	.	TGTGCCAGCAGTCTACAGGACTCCTACGAGCAGTACTTC	CASSLQDSYEQYF
few	TRBV4-2	TRBJ1-1	TRBD1	TGTGCCAGCAGCCAAGATGCTGTAGGGGGCTTTGGGGCTGAAGCTTTCTTT	CASSQDAVGGFGAEAFF
once	TRBV24-1	TRBJ2-3	.	TGTGCCACCAGTGATTTTGGCACCACAGATACGCAGTATTTT	CATSDFGTTDTQYF
many	TRBV7-9	TRBJ1-2	TRBD1	TGTGCCAGCAGCGCGAGGACAGGAGCTAACTATGGCTACACCTTC	CASSARTGANYGYTF
few	TRBV7-8	TRBJ1-1	.	TGTGCCAGCAGAGTGACAGCAACGAACACTGAAGCTTTCTTT	CASRVTATNTEAFF
many	TRBV7-9	TRBJ1-2	.	TGTGCCAGCAGCTTACAGGGCAGTCCTAACTATGGCTACACCTTC	CASSLQGSPNYGYTF
.	TRBV28	TRBJ1-5	.	TGTGCCAGCAGTGCCGCTCGCTGGCCCCAGCATTTT	CASSAARWPQHF
.	TRBV7-3	TRBJ2-1	TRBD2	TGTGCCAGCAGCCCCCGAGGATTAGCGGGAGCGAATGAGCAGTTCTTC	CASSPRGLAGANEQFF
few	TRBV5-1	TRBJ1-2	TRBD1	TGCGCCAGCAGCGGGACAGGAACGGGCGGCTACACCTTC	CASSGTGTGGYTF
few	TRBV28	TRBJ1-6	.	TGTGCCAGCAGCCGATGGGTTTGGATATCACCCCTCCACTTT	CASSRWVWISPLHF
.	TRBV7-8	TRBJ1-4	.	TGTGCCAGCAGCGAGCAGACTTACGCAACTAATGAAAAACTGTTTTTT	CASSEQTYATNEKLFF
.	TRBV6-2/TRBV6-3	TRBJ1-1	.	TGTGCCAGCAGTTGGGGAGGTCCTGAAGCTTTCTTT	CASSWGGPEAFF
.	TRBV28	TRBJ1-5	.	TGTGCCAGCAGTGAAGCCCCGGGGGGGCTGGGTCAGCCCCAGCATTTT	CASSEAPGGLGQPQHF
few	TRBV9	TRBJ2-2	.	TGTGCCAGCAGCGCGGGGAGCAACACCGGGGAGCTGTTTTTT	CASSAGSNTGELFF
.	TRBV12-3/TRBV12-4	TRBJ1-2	.	TGTGCCAGCAGTACGCAAGGTTACTTAGACGGCCGGTCGGGCTACACCTTC	CASSTQGYLDGRSGYTF
few	TRBV6-2/TRBV6-3	TRBJ1-1	.	TGTGCCAGCAGTCGATCGGGCTCCATGGAAGCTTTCTTT	CASSRSGSMEAFF
.	TRBV6-2/TRBV6-3	TRBJ1-5	.	TGTGCCAGCAGTTACAACGGTAATCAGCCCCAGCATTTT	CASSYNGNQPQHF
.	TRBV10-3	TRBJ1-1	TRBD1	TGTGCCATCAGTGAGTCACGGACAGGGGGGGGAACTGAAGCTTTCTTT	CAISESRTGGGTEAFF
few	TRBV5-1	TRBJ1-1	.	TGCGCCAGCAGCTCCGGGGGTGGCACTGAAGCTTTCTTT	CASSSGGGTEAFF
.	TRBV11-2	TRBJ2-1	.	TGTTCCAGCAGCTCGGGTGGGGGATTCTACAATGAGCAGTTCTTC	CSSSSGGGFYNEQFF
.	TRBV12-5	TRBJ2-5	.	TGTGCTAGTGGTTTGGCACCAGGACTTCCCTCCTTC	CASGLAPGLPSF
.	TRBV27	TRBJ1-1	.	TGTGCCAGCAGTTTCGAGGGGGACACTGAAGCTTTCTTT	CASSFEGDTEAFF
many	TRBV5-6	TRBJ1-5	.	TGTGCCAGCAGCTTGGGTCAGGGCGGCGGCAATCAGCCCCAGCATTTT	CASSLGQGGGNQPQHF
.	TRBV11-1	TRBJ1-6	.	TGTGCCAGCAGCCCGGACACCGCCTATAATTCACCCCTCCACTTT	CASSPDTAYNSPLHF
few	TRBV4-2	TRBJ1-1	.	TGTGCCAGCAGCCAAGGGGAATTTACTGAAGCTTTCTTT	CASSQGEFTEAFF
.	TRBV5-5	TRBJ1-3	.	TGTGCCAGCAGCTGGGGACGGTCGGCTGGAAACACCATATATTTT	CASSWGRSAGNTIYF
.	TRBV9	TRBJ2-1	.	TGTGCCAGCAGCGTAGAAACGGGATCATCGAAGTTCTTC	CASSVETGSSKFF
.	TRBV6-1	TRBJ1-5	.	TGTGCCAGCAGTGAAGCGCTGGGGATGAGATATCAGCCCCAGCATTTT	CASSEALGMRYQPQHF
.	TRBV7-3	TRBJ2-5	.	TGTGCCAGCAGCCGGGAGGAGACCCAGTACTTC	CASSREETQYF
.	TRBV20-1	TRBJ2-7	TRBD2	TGCAGTGCTAGAGATCTAGCGGGAGGGCTTCCCTACGAGCAGTACTTC	CSARDLAGGLPYEQYF
.	TRBV10-1	TRBJ2-5	.	TGCGCCAGCAGTGATCGTTATAGGCCGAACCAAGAGACCCAGTACTTC	CASSDRYRPNQETQYF
once	TRBV19	TRBJ2-1	.	TGTGCCAGTAGTACCCCCCGTTACAATGAGCAGTTCTTC	CASSTPRYNEQFF